The 6 T cell receptor beta chains listed next were all sequenced from one sample in a study of molecular identifiers for immune sequencing clone quantification (dated by TCRdb to the late 2010s). Libraries were made using PCR. TCRdb records Illumina HiSeq 4000 as the sequencer. The public reads were quality trimmed at Q25 with fastp and then assembled into clones with MiXCR by TCRdb, keeping productive beta chains. One record per CDR3 amino acid sequence lists the most common genes and DNA. The sample table lists about 320,000 distinct CDR3 sequences, over 20% of them with a count of one. The ten most abundant clones make up about 0.79% of the sample. Sequenced material: naive CD8+ T cells from blood, with Jurkat cell RNA spiked in. Interpreted using the paper, the cell subset or site label stands for: FACS-sorted CD8+CD4-CCR7+CD45RA+ naive T cells. The receptor source for this set is a human donor in good health. Some libraries in this study had Jurkat cell RNA spiked in.

This clonotype was recorded at least ten times. V usage is TRBV3-1 and J usage is TRBJ1-1; unclear D gene. CDR1 and CDR2 (germline): LGHDT, YNNKEL (reference sequence). This CDR3 contains 15 residues. V lost 3 bases and J 3 bases, leaving 14 bases between the germline ends. In nucleotides, the CDR3 is TGTGCCAGCAGCCACTTTTCTGGGGAGTACACTGAAGCTTTCTTT. It yields the protein CASSHFSGEYTEAFF.

This clonotype was detected ten times or more. The V and J genes are TRBV11-2 and TRBJ2-3; D is ambiguous. The CDR3 loop spans 13 amino acids. The germline V gene encodes CDR1 SGHAT and CDR2 FQNNGV. Trimming took 5 bases from V and 4 from J, leaving 10 bases between them. This chain's CDR3 is CASSPLTPDTQYF. CDR3 DNA: TGTGCCAGCAGCCCCCTAACCCCAGATACGCAGTATTTT.

This clonotype was counted ten times or more. This chain joins TRBV12-3 or TRBV12-4 and TRBJ2-2; D is unresolved. This CDR3 spans 13 amino acids. V was cut by 8 bases and J by 0 bases, with 7 bases left in between. The CDR3 DNA reads as TGTGCCAGCCGAACCGCGAACACCGGGGAGCTGTTTTTT. Translating it yields CASRTANTGELFF.

This clonotype showed up many times. This CDR3 is CASSFGQGAEQYF. DNA of the CDR3: TGTGCCAGCAGTTTCGGACAGGGGGCCGAGCAGTACTTC. The J gene is TRBJ2-7, the V gene TRBV28, with 11 bases matching TRBD1. The CDR3 covers 13 residues. Germline CDR1 MDHEN, CDR2 SYDVKM. V was clipped by 3 bases and J by 6 bases; unmatched bases: 1.

This clonotype has at least ten counts. The V gene is TRBV7-9, the J gene TRBJ2-4; perhaps D is TRBD1 or TRBD2 (5 bases each). With 1 base removed from V and 2 bases from J, the gap between germline ends came to 15 bases. CDR1 SEHNR and CDR2 FQNEAQ come from the germline V gene (reference sequence). CDR3 length: 17 amino acids. The CDR3 here is CASSLVGTYHTKNIQYF. Written as DNA, the CDR3 is TGTGCCAGCAGCTTAGTCGGGACCTACCACACCAAAAACATTCAGTACTTC.

This clonotype was observed a few times. The chain recombines TRBV2 with TRBJ1-3; D not resolved. This CDR3 comprises 12 residues. Germline CDR1 is SNHLY and CDR2 is FYNNEI. CDR3 DNA: TGTGCTAGCGCGGGGATTGGAAACACCATATATTTT. Its protein is CASAGIGNTIYF.